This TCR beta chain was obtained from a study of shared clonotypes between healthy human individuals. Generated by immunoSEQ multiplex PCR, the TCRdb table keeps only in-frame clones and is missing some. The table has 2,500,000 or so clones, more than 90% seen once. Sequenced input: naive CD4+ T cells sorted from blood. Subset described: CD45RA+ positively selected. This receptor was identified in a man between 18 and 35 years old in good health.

The CDR3: CASSQDRGSEQYF. As DNA, the CDR3 is TGTGCCAGCAGCCAAGATCGGGGATCCGAGCAGTACTTC. V usage is TRBV14 and J usage is TRBJ2-7; tentative D call: TRBD2 (5 bases). V was pared by 0 bases and J by 6 bases, with 9 bases between. The CDR3 sequence is 13 residues long. From germline, CDR1 is SGHDN and CDR2 FVKESK.